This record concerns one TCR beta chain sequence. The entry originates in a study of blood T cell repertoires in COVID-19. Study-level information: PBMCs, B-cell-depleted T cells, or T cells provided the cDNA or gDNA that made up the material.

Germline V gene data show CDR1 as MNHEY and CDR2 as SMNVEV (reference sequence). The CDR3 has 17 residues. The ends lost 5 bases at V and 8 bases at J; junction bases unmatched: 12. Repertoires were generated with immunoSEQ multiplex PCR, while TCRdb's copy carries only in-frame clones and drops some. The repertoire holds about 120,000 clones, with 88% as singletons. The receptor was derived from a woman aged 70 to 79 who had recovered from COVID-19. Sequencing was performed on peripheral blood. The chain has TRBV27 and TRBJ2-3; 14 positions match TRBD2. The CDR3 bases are TGTGCCAGCAGTCCACCCCGACTAGCGGGGGGGCGAGCTACGCAGTATTTT. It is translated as CASSPPRLAGGRATQYF.